The clone carrying this T cell receptor beta chain was recorded many times. Antigen: not known. In the library, individual cDNA molecules carried attached unique molecular identifiers. TCRdb re-derived calls from the 5' RACE reads in MiXCR, one entry per CDR3 protein. The sample records some 59,000 distinct CDR3 sequences, 8.7% being singletons. This specimen comes from a study of early T cells in non-severe SARS-CoV-2 infection. Notes on the study in general: VDJdb matching, biased toward anti-spike CD8 responses, missed private and CD4 specificities.

Germline CDR1 is SGHRS and CDR2 is YFSETQ. Trimming stripped 0 bases from V and 4 bases from J, with 8 bases between. The CDR3 is made up of 14 amino acids. The clonotype originates from an adult who was a healthcare worker with PCR-confirmed SARS-CoV-2 infection or an uninfected control (not recorded which). This specimen was whole blood, taken at baseline. This chain uses TRBV5-1 with TRBJ2-1, with D unresolved. CDR3 DNA: TGCGCCAGCAGCTTGGCGGCAAGTTACAATGAGCAGTTCTTC. As protein: CASSLAASYNEQFF. The full variable domain, completed using reference TRBV5-1 and TRBJ2-1, is KAGVTQTPRYLIKTRGQQVTLSCSPISGHRSVSWYQQTPGQGLQFLFEYFSETQRNKGNFPGRFSGRQFSNSRSEMNVSTLELGDSALYLCASSLAASYNEQFFGPGTRLTVL.